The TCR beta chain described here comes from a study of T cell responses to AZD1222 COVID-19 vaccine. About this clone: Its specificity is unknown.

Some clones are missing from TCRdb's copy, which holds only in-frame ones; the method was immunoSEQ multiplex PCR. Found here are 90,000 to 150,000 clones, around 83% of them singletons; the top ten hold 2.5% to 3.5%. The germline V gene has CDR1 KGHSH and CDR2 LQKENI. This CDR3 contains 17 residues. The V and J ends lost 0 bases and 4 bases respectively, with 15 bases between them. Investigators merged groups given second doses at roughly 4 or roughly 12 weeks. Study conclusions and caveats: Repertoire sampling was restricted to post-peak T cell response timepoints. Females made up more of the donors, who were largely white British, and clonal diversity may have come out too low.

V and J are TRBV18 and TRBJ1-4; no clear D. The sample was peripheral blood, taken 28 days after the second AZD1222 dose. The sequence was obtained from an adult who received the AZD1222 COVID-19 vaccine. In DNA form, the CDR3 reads TGTGCCAGCTCACCACCAACATCGAATAATAATAATGAAAAACTGTTTTTT. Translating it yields CASSPPTSNNNNEKLFF.